A selection of T cell receptor beta chains follows, all from one sample in a study of T cell repertoires in cytomegalovirus infection. What these receptors recognize is not known. TCRdb passed the reads through MiXCR, listing each CDR3 protein once. The data hold about 830,000 distinct CDR3 sequences, with roughly 33% observed a single time. The source material was cultured CD8+ T cells from PBMCs, sampled from culture after CMV antigen stimulation. Receptor source: a human donor in good health (CMV status not recorded). Some clones in this sample may be carry-over from other donors' samples. The CDR3 runs from the conserved cysteine through the conserved F or W. A D gene is named only where the DNA matches it firmly. Size values are once, few and many counts, or a class for expanded clones, and some rows have none.

TRBJ1-3 many TRBV7-8 - CASRPGVANLGNTIYF TGTGCCAGCAGACCGGGGGTCGCGAATCTGGGAAACACCATATATTTT
TRBJ2-5 - TRBV20-1 - CSAQGQWETQYF TGCAGTGCCCAAGGGCAATGGGAGACCCAGTACTTC
TRBJ1-2 few TRBV7-6 TRBD1 CASSTTGGGGYTF TGTGCCAGCAGCACTACAGGGGGAGGTGGCTACACCTTC
TRBJ1-2 - TRBV6-1 - CVSTKAEAPNYGYTF TGTGTCAGCACCAAAGCGGAGGCTCCTAACTATGGCTACACCTTC
TRBJ2-1 few TRBV12-3/TRBV12-4 TRBD2 CASSLGPGGNEQFF TGTGCCAGCAGTTTAGGTCCGGGGGGGAATGAGCAGTTCTTC
TRBJ1-2 - TRBV12-3/TRBV12-4 TRBD1 CANSFPGQEPYGYTF TGTGCCAACAGTTTCCCCGGACAGGAGCCCTATGGCTACACCTTC
TRBJ2-6 few TRBV27 - CASSLFPRNSGANVLTF TGTGCCAGCAGTTTATTTCCTAGAAACTCTGGGGCCAACGTCCTGACTTTC
TRBJ2-1 - TRBV12-3/TRBV12-4 TRBD2 CASRGTSGGEYNEQFF TGTGCCAGCAGAGGGACTAGCGGGGGGGAGTACAATGAGCAGTTCTTC
TRBJ1-1 - TRBV4-2 - CASSLGEVNTEAFF TGTGCCAGCAGTCTCGGGGAGGTGAACACTGAAGCTTTCTTT
TRBJ1-1 few TRBV4-2 - CATGMNTEAFF TGTGCCACCGGGATGAACACTGAAGCTTTCTTT
TRBJ2-2 few TRBV27 - CASSFWGGELFF TGTGCCAGCAGTTTTTGGGGAGGGGAGCTGTTTTTT
TRBJ2-5 many TRBV7-8 - CASSLVGNEETQYF TGTGCCAGCAGCTTAGTAGGGAATGAAGAGACCCAGTACTTC
TRBJ2-2 - TRBV6-2/TRBV6-3 - CASRPDREDTGELFF TGTGCCAGCAGACCAGACAGGGAGGACACCGGGGAGCTGTTTTTT
TRBJ1-1 many TRBV6-5 - CASSYTAQLNTEAFF TGTGCCAGCAGTTACACGGCCCAGCTGAACACTGAAGCTTTCTTT
TRBJ2-5 - TRBV2 TRBD2 CASSESLAGLGETQYF TGTGCCAGCAGCGAGTCTCTAGCGGGGCTCGGGGAGACCCAGTACTTC
TRBJ1-1 many TRBV6-6 - CASSYSAEAFF TGTGCCAGCAGTTACAGCGCTGAAGCTTTCTTT
TRBJ2-3 - TRBV5-6 - CASIPIGADTQYF TGTGCCAGCATCCCCATTGGCGCAGATACGCAGTATTTT
TRBJ2-5 - TRBV5-1 - CASKFSGSPQETQYF TGCGCCAGCAAATTTAGTGGGAGTCCCCAAGAGACCCAGTACTTC
TRBJ2-5 many TRBV7-9 TRBD2 CASSFPSGGASETQYF TGTGCCAGCAGCTTTCCTAGCGGGGGGGCTTCAGAGACCCAGTACTTC
TRBJ2-3 few TRBV6-6 - CASSPWIISTDTQYF TGTGCCAGCAGTCCATGGATCATTAGCACAGATACGCAGTATTTT
TRBJ1-2 - TRBV6-2/TRBV6-3 - CASSYWKGSNYGYTF TGTGCCAGCAGTTACTGGAAGGGATCTAACTATGGCTACACCTTC
TRBJ2-7 few TRBV4-1 TRBD1 CASSQVRTGDEQYF TGCGCCAGCAGCCAAGTCCGAACAGGGGACGAGCAGTACTTC
TRBJ2-1 - TRBV12-3/TRBV12-4 - CVSSLSAYNEQFF TGTGTCAGCAGTTTATCCGCCTACAATGAGCAGTTCTTC
TRBJ1-4 - TRBV10-3 - CAISESGIDEKLFF TGTGCCATCAGTGAGTCCGGAATTGATGAAAAACTGTTTTTT
TRBJ2-1 few TRBV25-1 TRBD2 CASSSGGAVGDEQFF TGTGCCAGCAGTTCCGGGGGGGCTGTCGGCGATGAGCAGTTCTTC
TRBJ2-1 few TRBV11-2 TRBD1 CASSFPEGARFYNEQFF TGTGCCAGCAGCTTCCCCGAGGGGGCGCGTTTTTACAATGAGCAGTTCTTC
TRBJ1-1 - TRBV13 - CASSLGGGGSIEAFF TGTGCCAGCAGCTTAGGAGGGGGGGGCTCTATTGAAGCTTTCTTT
TRBJ2-7 - TRBV5-6 TRBD1 CASSLIPTGVLYEQYF TGTGCCAGCAGCTTAATCCCCACAGGGGTGCTATACGAGCAGTACTTC
TRBJ2-2 few TRBV7-8 - CASISPTGELFF TGTGCCAGCATCTCGCCTACCGGGGAGCTGTTTTTT
TRBJ1-2 - TRBV20-1 TRBD1 CSVPWTGDYGYTF TGCAGTGTTCCCTGGACAGGGGACTATGGCTACACCTTC
TRBJ1-5 - TRBV12-3/TRBV12-4 - CASREWGRSNQPQHF TGTGCCAGCAGGGAGTGGGGAAGGAGCAATCAGCCCCAGCATTTT
TRBJ2-1 - TRBV25-1 - CASSEWGGGTYNEQFF TGTGCCAGCAGTGAATGGGGTGGGGGCACCTACAATGAGCAGTTCTTC
TRBJ2-7 few TRBV27 TRBD1 CASSPGLDRSEQYF TGTGCCAGCAGTCCCGGGCTGGACAGGAGCGAGCAGTACTTC
TRBJ1-1 - TRBV7-9 - CASSLGRDAPINTEAFF TGTGCCAGCAGCTTAGGTAGGGACGCCCCAATTAACACTGAAGCTTTCTTT
TRBJ2-4 many TRBV7-6 - CASSLAGMNIQYF TGTGCCAGCAGCTTAGCGGGCATGAACATTCAGTACTTC
TRBJ2-7 few TRBV27 - CASSLTDAYEQYF TGTGCCAGCAGTTTGACTGATGCCTACGAGCAGTACTTC
TRBJ1-1 few TRBV5-4 - CASSLDTVNTEAFF TGTGCCAGCAGCTTGGACACGGTGAACACTGAAGCTTTCTTT
TRBJ1-6 few TRBV27 TRBD1 CASSPQGADSPLHF TGTGCCAGCAGTCCACAGGGGGCTGATTCACCCCTCCACTTT
TRBJ1-1 few TRBV4-2 TRBD1 CASSRPQGGNTEAFF TGTGCCAGCAGCCGCCCACAGGGGGGGAACACTGAAGCTTTCTTT
TRBJ2-1 - TRBV6-1 - CASSRKGPEQFF TGTGCCAGTTCTCGGAAGGGGCCTGAGCAGTTCTTC
TRBJ2-1 few TRBV6-5 TRBD2 CASSLGTSGFNEQFF TGTGCCAGCAGTTTAGGGACTAGCGGGTTCAATGAGCAGTTCTTC
TRBJ1-1 - TRBV19 TRBD1 CASSFSRGGRDTEAFF TGTGCCAGTAGTTTCTCCAGAGGGGGCAGGGACACTGAAGCTTTCTTT
TRBJ2-5 few TRBV7-6 - CASSGELGASQETQYF TGTGCCAGCAGCGGGGAGCTGGGGGCGTCTCAAGAGACCCAGTACTTC
TRBJ2-1 - TRBV6-2/TRBV6-3 - CASSYLSRGPYNEQFF TGTGCCAGCAGTTATCTCAGCCGGGGACCCTACAATGAGCAGTTCTTC
TRBJ2-1 - TRBV29-1 - CSVGQVDEQFF TGCAGCGTTGGACAGGTGGATGAGCAGTTCTTC
TRBJ1-1 - TRBV28 TRBD1 CASSGRGRTAFF TGTGCCAGCAGTGGCAGGGGGCGGACAGCTTTCTTT